This is a list of T cell receptor beta chains from one sample in a study of graft-versus-host responses after intestinal transplantation. TCRdb keeps only in-frame clones here, not all; method: immunoSEQ multiplex PCR. The sample lists about 63,000 clones; under 90% were seen once. This sample comprised ileum tissue, obtained 350 to 400 days after transplant. These receptors were taken from a human patient who received an intestinal transplant, so some T cells may come from the graft donor. Each CDR3 is given without its conserved first and last residue. Size is omitted from some rows. Given values are once, few, many or a class for expanded clones.

j_call | clone_size | v_call | cdr3_aa
TRBJ2-5 | - | TRBV9 | ASSVDSMEETQY
TRBJ2-3 | - | TRBV11-3 | ASSFRDPDTQY
TRBJ1-4 | - | TRBV28 | ASSLTGGNEKLF
TRBJ1-1 | - | TRBV9 | ASSPRVNTEAF
TRBJ2-7 | - | TRBV13 | ASSPWRGYEQY
TRBJ2-1 | - | TRBV2 | ASSESGGEYNEQF
TRBJ2-1 | - | TRBV11-3 | ASSLAPNEQF
TRBJ1-3 | - | TRBV5-6 | ASSLAPGTGNTIY
TRBJ2-7 | - | TRBV5-1 | ASSLYGVIHEQY
TRBJ2-1 | - | TRBV11-1 | ASSFGDEQF
TRBJ2-7 | - | TRBV28 | ASSFGTGYDEQY
TRBJ2-2 | - | TRBV29-1 | SVLDRGGTGELF
TRBJ1-2 | - | TRBV4-2 | ASPMYDGYT
TRBJ2-7 | once | TRBV6-1 | ASSDQVSGPYEQY
TRBJ2-7 | - | TRBV27 | ASSLSHAYEQY
TRBJ1-5 | - | TRBV28 | ASSVNQPQH
TRBJ2-5 | - | TRBV29-1 | SVDLSETQY
TRBJ2-3 | - | TRBV9 | ASTPTSSTDTQY
TRBJ2-7 | - | TRBV7-3 | ASTPSQDSYEQY
TRBJ1-1 | - | TRBV11-2 | ASSPDLNTEAF
TRBJ2-1 | - | TRBV7-7 | ASSLEGAGDNEQF
TRBJ1-2 | - | TRBV28 | ASSPSWTGKNGYT
TRBJ2-5 | - | TRBV11-1 | ASSLPGGEQY
TRBJ1-1 | - | TRBV5-1 | ASSSGANTEAF
TRBJ2-5 | once | TRBV11-2 | ASSRTRETQY
TRBJ2-1 | - | TRBV6-5 | ASSYRGYNEQF
TRBJ2-7 | - | TRBV7-2 | ASSHPTGANEQY
TRBJ2-2 | - | TRBV7-3 | ASSFLAGGLNTGELF
TRBJ1-1 | - | TRBV7-9 | ASSPYMNTEAF
TRBJ1-1 | - | TRBV29-1 | SVEPPTGTEAF
TRBJ1-1 | - | TRBV23-1 | ASSHRGLYTEAF
TRBJ1-6 | - | TRBV6-6 | ASSRTGAVGSPLH
TRBJ1-1 | - | TRBV6-5 | ASSKIGDGNTEAF
TRBJ2-7 | - | TRBV6-1 | ASSGDGQY
TRBJ2-1 | - | TRBV6-5 | ASSYGTSGNEQF
TRBJ1-3 | - | TRBV5-1 | ASSFGGVSGNTIY
TRBJ2-5 | few | TRBV2 | ASTRTKVSQETQY
TRBJ1-4 | - | TRBV13 | ASSLGAPATTNEKLF